This paragraph reports one TCR beta chain. Its antigen is currently not known. No base-level quality is on record; no much larger clone is a single base apart. These data are taken from a study of cytomegalovirus exposure and HLA in healthy donors (dated by TCRdb to between 2016 and 2019). With regard to the full study: An earlier analysis of more than 550 of the donors reported 276 Gb of sequence data and about 120 million unique TCR beta sequences obtained from around 180 million T cells. An early release that covered roughly 600 HLA-typed donors contained approximately 300 gigabases of sequencing data and tens of millions of unique TCR sequences. Of the roughly 400 genotyped donors, around 81% fell in the genetic ancestry cluster associated with self-reported Caucasian donors. The study aimed to test whether signatures of past pathogen exposure could be identified by cataloging public T cell receptors. The study used immunosequencing to profile the T cell repertoires of around 600 subjects and linked those repertoires to cytomegalovirus serostatus. A separate validation cohort of over 95 different subjects was used in addition to the roughly 670-subject first cohort. To predict cytomegalovirus infection status, the study brought together high-throughput TCR immunosequencing, statistical association of individual TCRs with disease status, and machine learning. To study patterns of TCR occurrence, a later analysis re-analyzed previously published TCR beta repertoires from 500 to 850 donors and added high-resolution HLA genotyping. The later analysis used no new phenotypic data to find candidate immune exposures, relying instead on TCR beta sequences and their occurrence across donors. An earlier analysis of roughly 580 of the donors used high-throughput TCR beta sequencing to judge whether each TCR beta V gene segment behaved as functional or pseudogenic. Alongside the repertoire data, information on donor age, sex, ethnicity and CMV serostatus was compiled. Genome-wide SNP genotypes for about 60% of the 666 donors were used in a later genetic analysis, which treated that subset as a discovery cohort. All discovery cohort repertoires had been generated on a single sequencing platform. HLA typing covered class I and class II loci at four-digit resolution. The number of typed donors differed by locus: about 620-640 for A, B, C, DRB1 and DQB1; 500 to 550 for DQA1; 606 for DPA1; and 400 to 480 for DPB1. Because of strong linkage in the cohort, roughly 5 DR-DQ haplotypes were treated as single units for association and clustering. Across 398 genotyped donors of the cohort, an average of about 220,000 unique TCR beta nucleotide sequences per donor were sequenced, and 15% to 20% of those sequences were non-productive. Study-wide findings and limitations: Correlated functional status among segregating V segments might reflect linkage disequilibrium, but an unknown experimental factor could not be ruled out. Because counts were too low, approximately 15 rarely observed V segments, including chromosome 9 orphons, were excluded from the earlier analysis of some 540 of the donors. According to the authors, the approach could potentially be generalized to other disease states and immunological phenotypes. The classifier was reported to diagnose cytomegalovirus status with high specificity and sensitivity in both the original cohort and the validation cohort. The sequencing pipeline was judged likely to have produced a cluster of highly shared sequence variants as a technical artifact. The study gave a list of 150 to 200 TCR beta chains associated with cytomegalovirus. Strong co-occurrence of HLA alleles, especially DR and DQ, made assigning TCR associations to individual alleles difficult. Immune exposure information for the cohort was limited to CMV serostatus. A later analysis found that TCR association rates varied across HLA loci, with DRB1 alleles showing the most associated TCRs and HLA-C alleles the fewest. A later genetic analysis associated a missense DCLRE1C variant with V-gene and J-gene trimming of TCR beta chains, and an independent cohort replicated the association. A later analysis found that HLA-associated TCR beta chains were more clonally expanded and had lower generation probabilities than equally common non-associated chains. Compared with the roughly 670-donor mean, donors in an Asian-associated ancestry cluster had fewer N-insertions in productive TCRs, according to a later genetic analysis. Across donors, most TCR sequences were observed very rarely, whereas some public TCRs were present in many individuals. In an earlier analysis of some 640 of the donors, most TCR beta V segments were observed in productive rearrangements about 87% or about 30% of the time, broadly matching IMGT annotations. At a false discovery rate of 0.05, a later analysis linked around 15,000 TCR beta sequences to specific HLA alleles. A few of the identified cytomegalovirus-associated TCR beta chains were confirmed in vitro to be specific for cytomegalovirus antigens. According to a later analysis, most CMV-associated TCR beta chains appeared to be HLA-restricted, and the HLA associations seemed to be driven largely by CMV exposure. Roughly uniform sequencing depth across donors was assumed in presence/absence analyses, although this assumption may not hold. Some IMGT-functional V segments, including TRBV6-2 and TRBV6-3, could not be distinguished by the 87-base-pair reads and were therefore excluded. This cohort had only TCR beta chains sequenced, and the lack of alpha or paired-chain data limited which features could be detected. According to a later analysis, parvovirus B19, influenza, CMV and Epstein-Barr virus appeared linked to several top co-occurrence clusters. A further reported finding was that TCR beta sequences accurately predicted the HLA-A and HLA-B alleles for most subjects in the first cohort. HLA typing was unavailable for some donors at each locus, so association tests used only the typed subset.

Libraries came from the immunoSEQ multiplex PCR assay. The multiplex PCR relied on a mix of 60 forward primers for TCR Vbeta segments and 13 reverse primers for TCR Jbeta segments. The CDR3 region of rearranged TCR beta genes was amplified from genomic DNA by a multiplex PCR assay. The amplified TCR beta libraries were sequenced on the Illumina HiSeq System as 87-base-pair reads. As for the authors' bioinformatics: Across the roughly 640 repertoires, a later analysis counted approximately 75 million unique TCR beta chains, 9 million to 14 million of which were shared by at least two donors. Raw reads were error-corrected and collapsed into unique sequences by a nearest-neighbor algorithm in which closely related sequences were merged to remove PCR and sequencing errors. To assign V, D and J gene segments, CDR3 sequences were aligned to IMGT reference sequences. For a sequence to be retained, a match of at least six nucleotides to both a V gene segment and a J gene segment was required. A rearrangement counted as productive if the CDR3 had no stop codons and remained in frame with V and J, and every other rearrangement counted as non-productive. Following IMGT convention, CDR3 was defined as the stretch from the second conserved V-encoded cysteine to the conserved J-encoded phenylalanine. The earlier analysis of 500 to 600 of the donors excluded sequences that lacked an unambiguous match to a single V gene segment. In an earlier analysis of several hundred of the donors, V segments were called functional above 56.7% productive rearrangements and were called segregating when the between-donor standard deviation exceeded 5%. A statistical classification framework was built to diagnose cytomegalovirus status from the catalog of TCR beta chain sequences. A later analysis assigned V and J genes by comparing TCR nucleotide sequences with IMGT/GENE-DB human TR gene sequences. Using the TCRdist pipeline, a later analysis assigned CDR3 sequences along with most-parsimonious VDJ recombination scenarios. A later analysis defined each TCR beta chain by its CDR3 amino acid sequence plus V-gene family, and excluded reads lacking a unique V-gene family. To address suspected cross-contamination and a sequencing artifact, a later analysis removed 450 to 700 highly shared, low-generation-probability nucleotide sequences. A later analysis calculated a clonal expansion index for each public chain from normalized within-repertoire ranks of inferred template counts. In a later analysis, generation probabilities were computed with a VDJ recombination model fitted to out-of-frame rearrangements, and the resulting probabilities were checked against IGoR. Hypergeometric tests were used in a later analysis to score TCR-TCR, TCR-HLA and TCR-CMV co-occurrence, with a repertoire-size bias correction applied to the TCR pairs. To estimate false discovery rates, a later analysis permuted the HLA or CMV assignments 20 times. In a later analysis, co-occurring TCRs were grouped using DBSCAN, and TCRdist sequence similarity was added for clustering within HLA-allele-positive subsets. Repertoires with fewer than 30,000 or more than 120,000 public chains, plus five repertoires with anomalous nucleotide sharing, were excluded from co-occurrence clustering. TCRdb obtained this table from immuneACCESS and retained in-frame rearrangements with V and J assigned. These tables miss some clones; where compared with another copy, unresolved V genes account for less than half of the shortfall, and the remainder is unexplained. V, J and clone size reflect that table, while D and trimming were determined from the DNA. A total of around 210,000 clones appear in this sample, about 85% of them only once. 0.35% to 0.5% of the sample goes to the ten largest clones.

Inclusive of the bounding cysteine and phenylalanine, the CDR3 is 14 residues long. Only the CDR3 part of the read is kept: 42 bases, read in frame from the first base. Per the germline V gene (reference sequence), GTSNPN is the CDR1 and SVGIG is the CDR2. V is trimmed back by 3 bases and J by 3 bases, and the junction contains 3 bases that no gene match accounts for. The cohort consisted of 650 to 700 healthy bone marrow donors. At the time of sampling, every cohort member was nominally healthy, though immune exposures that went unrecorded were likely present. The donor tested CMV seropositive and was one of the 289 seropositive cohort members. A peripheral blood sample was provided by each donor, and peripheral blood mononuclear cells were used for TCR beta sequencing. Genomic DNA extraction from the blood cell samples was performed with the Qiagen DNeasy Blood Extraction Kit.

The chain couples TRBV30 to TRBJ2-1; 9 bases in the middle match TRBD2. The source is a male donor in good health and CMV-seropositive. Specimen: PBMCs. The nucleotide sequence is given as TGTGCCTGGAGGGCTAGCGGGAACTACAATGAGCAGTTCTTC. The translation is CAWRASGNYNEQFF.